This is a list of T cell receptor beta chains from one sample in a study of T cell responses to AZD1222 COVID-19 vaccine. Measured with immunoSEQ multiplex PCR; TCRdb has only the in-frame clones, and not every one. This repertoire shows 90,000 or so clones, approximately 91% found once; its top ten account for roughly 2.5%. The starting material was peripheral blood, obtained on day 0 of AZD1222 vaccination. The receptors derive from an adult in good health. CDR3s include the opening cysteine and the closing phenylalanine or tryptophan. Each record gives: D gene, clone size, J gene, V gene, CDR3 DNA, CDR3 protein. The D gene is left open where the match is weak. Clone sizes are given selectively: once, few, many, or a class where the clone is expanded.

NA | NA | TRBJ1-5 | TRBV7-9 | TGTGCCAGCAGCTTAGGGGGGACGGATCAGCCCCAGCATTTT | CASSLGGTDQPQHF
NA | once | TRBJ2-1 | TRBV12-5 | TGTGCTAGTGGTTTGGTAGTTGGGGGTGAGCAGTTCTTC | CASGLVVGGEQFF
NA | NA | TRBJ2-3 | TRBV11-3 | TGTGCCAGCAGCCCTACTGGGGCGGCCAGCACAGATACGCAGTATTTT | CASSPTGAASTDTQYF
NA | NA | TRBJ1-5 | TRBV6-5 | TGTGCCAGCAGTTACTCGGGGGCCGCAGGCCAGCCCCAGCATTTT | CASSYSGAAGQPQHF
TRBD1 | NA | TRBJ2-2 | TRBV6-5 | TGTGCCAGCAGTACCGGGACAGGGTTCGCCGGGGAGCTGTTTTTT | CASSTGTGFAGELFF
NA | NA | TRBJ2-1 | TRBV7-9 | TGTGCCAGCAGCTTACTGGGGACTTCAGATGAGCAGTTCTTC | CASSLLGTSDEQFF
NA | NA | TRBJ2-7 | TRBV27 | TGTGCCAGCAGTTTCAACCCGGACGGCAGGACTCCTTACGAGCAGTACTTC | CASSFNPDGRTPYEQYF
NA | NA | TRBJ1-2 | TRBV12-3/TRBV12-4 | TGTGCCAGCACCCGGGTGTGGGCTGGCTACACCTTC | CASTRVWAGYTF
NA | NA | TRBJ2-1 | TRBV30 | TGTGCCTGGAGTGTAGGGACGAGCTCCTACAATGAGCAGTTCTTC | CAWSVGTSSYNEQFF
NA | NA | TRBJ1-6 | TRBV19 | TGTGCCAGTACCGCGGGTTACCCACCTAATTCACCCCTCCACTTT | CASTAGYPPNSPLHF
NA | NA | TRBJ1-5 | TRBV19 | TGTGCCAGTTATCAGGGTGGGAGCAATCAGCCCCAGCATTTT | CASYQGGSNQPQHF
NA | NA | TRBJ1-1 | TRBV24-1 | TGTGCCACCATCAAACAGGGAGAGAACACTGAAGCTTTCTTT | CATIKQGENTEAFF
NA | NA | TRBJ2-7 | TRBV27 | TGTGCCAGCAGTCCTCGGAGACGTGCCTACGAGCAGTACTTC | CASSPRRRAYEQYF
TRBD1 | NA | TRBJ1-1 | TRBV30 | TGTGCCTGGAGACAAACAGGGGGAGCTTTCTTT | CAWRQTGGAFF
NA | once | TRBJ1-6 | TRBV27 | TGTGCCAGCAGTTACGGGTCCCTCTATAATTCACCCCTCCACTTT | CASSYGSLYNSPLHF
NA | once | TRBJ2-1 | TRBV18 | TGTGCCAGCTCATCCTTGGAGGACTCTGAGCAGTTCTTC | CASSSLEDSEQFF
NA | few | TRBJ2-6 | TRBV4-2 | TGTGCCAGCAGCCAAGACAGGGGTACTGGGGCCAACGTCCTGACTTTC | CASSQDRGTGANVLTF
NA | NA | TRBJ1-2 | TRBV6-5 | TGTGCCAGCAGTTACTCACCTCCGGGACCCATTTATGGCTACACCTTC | CASSYSPPGPIYGYTF
TRBD2 | NA | TRBJ2-3 | TRBV7-2 | TGTGCCAGCAGCTTAGATTCCCTCCTATGGCGGGGGATCACAGATACGCAGTATTTT | CASSLDSLLWRGITDTQYF
NA | NA | TRBJ1-1 | TRBV19 | TGTGCCAGTAGTATGCAACCTGATAGCACTGAAGCTTTCTTT | CASSMQPDSTEAFF
TRBD1 | NA | TRBJ1-1 | TRBV6-5 | TGTGCCAGCAGTCCGTCCGGGACAGGGATTTCTGAAGCTTTCTTT | CASSPSGTGISEAFF
NA | NA | TRBJ1-1 | TRBV7-3 | TGTGCCAGCAGCAAGCCGGGGTCCGGGACCACTGAAGCTTTCTTT | CASSKPGSGTTEAFF
NA | NA | TRBJ1-1 | TRBV25-1 | TGTGCCAGCAGGGAGAGGAGGAACACTGAAGCTTTCTTT | CASRERRNTEAFF
TRBD1 | NA | TRBJ2-5 | TRBV30 | TGTGCCTGGAGTAGGGGGCGCAAGGAGACCCAGTACTTC | CAWSRGRKETQYF
NA | NA | TRBJ2-7 | TRBV4-1 | TGCGCCAGCAGCCTCACGGGGACTGCCGACGAGCAGTACTTC | CASSLTGTADEQYF
TRBD2 | NA | TRBJ2-3 | TRBV5-8 | TGTGCCAGCAGCTTGGAATGGGCTAGCGGGAGTGGACATACGCAGTATTTT | CASSLEWASGSGHTQYF
TRBD2 | few | TRBJ2-3 | TRBV10-3 | TGTGCCATCAGTCCCACCCTAGCGGGTACTAGCACAGATACGCAGTATTTT | CAISPTLAGTSTDTQYF
TRBD1 | NA | TRBJ2-4 | TRBV7-9 | TGTGCCAGCAGCTTAGGGCAGGGGGCAATGTCCAAAAACATTCAGTACTTC | CASSLGQGAMSKNIQYF
TRBD1 | NA | TRBJ2-2 | TRBV7-2 | TGTGCCAGCAGCTCCTGGACAGGGGGCTTAACCGGGGAGCTGTTTTTT | CASSSWTGGLTGELFF
TRBD1 | NA | TRBJ2-2 | TRBV4-3 | TGCGCCAGCAGCCAAGACCCACAGGGGGTGAGGTCCGGGGAGCTGTTTTTT | CASSQDPQGVRSGELFF
NA | NA | TRBJ2-1 | TRBV12-3/TRBV12-4 | TGTGCCAGCAGGCCCAGATCGAGCAATGAGCAGTTCTTC | CASRPRSSNEQFF